This TCR beta chain was sequenced for a study of T cell responses to AZD1222 COVID-19 vaccine (dated by TCRdb to about 2021). Regarding the study in general: A total of roughly 240 trial participants underwent TCR sequencing, of whom 207 received two doses of AZD1222 and around 26 received two doses of the MenACWY control vaccine. Trial participants were enrolled by age into subgroups of 18-55, 56-69 and 70-plus years, and around 150, 29 and 61 TCR-sequenced participants, respectively, were included in these subgroups. Overall results and qualifications from the work: Epitopes outside the regions mutated in the B.1.351 and B.1.1.7 variants were reportedly recognized by nearly half of the unique spike-specific TCRs. No day 14 peak-response samples were available, so repertoires were characterized only after the peak T cell response. After two AZD1222 doses, spike-specific TCR breadth and depth were significantly higher than at day 0 and than in MenACWY recipients. In the small 56-69-year group, the increase in depth fell short of significance, most likely because of low power. Participants were mostly white British and included more females than males, and it was suggested by the authors that clonal diversity may have been underestimated. The whole spike protein was spanned by vaccine-associated CD4 TCRs, and dominant responses were seen in regions 160-218 and 743-854. Conclusions about previously exposed vaccinees are limited because only five to seven AZD1222 recipients were SARS-CoV-2 seropositive at baseline.

The meaning of the sample's time point label: baseline before first vaccination. Per the publication, the treatment or condition label means: meningococcal conjugate vaccine given as trial control. Vaccinee samples came from UK trials COV001 and COV002, including a single-blind randomized controlled phase 2/3 trial of AZD1222 (ChAdOx1 nCoV-19) in healthy adults. Trial participant PBMC samples were collected at day 0 and day 28 after the second dose for TCRbeta chain sequencing. About this clone itself: No cognate antigen has been identified for it. No much larger clone is present one base from it, and per-base qualities are unavailable.

The CDR3 regions of human TCRbeta chains were analyzed by immunosequencing. The published analysis was carried out like this. Repertoire TCRs were checked for matches against a reference library of SARS-CoV-2-specific TCRs that had been generated using the MIRA antigen-specificity platform. Breadth was defined as the fraction of unique TCRs that were SARS-CoV-2-associated. Depth was defined as the fraction of total T cells that were SARS-CoV-2-associated. Using the MIRA data, each spike-specific TCR was assigned both to the spike region to which the TCR was reactive and to a CD4 or CD8 class. Log10-transformed breadth and depth values were compared by one-way ANOVA with Sidak's multiple comparisons tests. This is the immuneACCESS table as TCRdb keeps it, with only in-frame sequences that have V and J called. A part of the clones is gone; compared with another copy, unresolved V genes explain less than half, and the rest is unexplained. From that table come the V and J calls and clone size; the DNA was used to work out D and trimming. The sample table records about 120,000 clones; 90% of these occur just once. The top ten constitute 4% to 5.5% of the sample.

The starting material was peripheral blood, obtained on day 0 of MenACWY control vaccination. The receptor's source is an adult in good health.

The DNA reads TGCAGCGTAGCAGGGGGCGATGAAAAACTGTTTTTT. It translates to CSVAGGDEKLFF. Recombination joined TRBV29-1 with TRBJ1-4; 8 central nucleotides agree with TRBD1. Reading from cysteine to phenylalanine, the CDR3 counts 12 amino acids. Here the CDR3 DNA is all that survives: 36 bases in frame from base 1. V and J are trimmed by 6 bases and 6 bases, and the gene matches miss 3 bases of the junction. Sequences SQVTM (CDR1) and ANQGSEA (CDR2) are obtained from the germline V gene. With all but the CDR3 taken from the reference TRBV29-1 and TRBJ1-4 genes, the full variable domain is: SAVISQKPSRDICQRGTSLTIQCQVDSQVTMMFWYRQQPGQSLTLIATANQGSEATYESGFVIDKFPISRPNLTFSTLTVSNMSPEDSSIYLCSVAGGDEKLFFGSGTQLSVL.